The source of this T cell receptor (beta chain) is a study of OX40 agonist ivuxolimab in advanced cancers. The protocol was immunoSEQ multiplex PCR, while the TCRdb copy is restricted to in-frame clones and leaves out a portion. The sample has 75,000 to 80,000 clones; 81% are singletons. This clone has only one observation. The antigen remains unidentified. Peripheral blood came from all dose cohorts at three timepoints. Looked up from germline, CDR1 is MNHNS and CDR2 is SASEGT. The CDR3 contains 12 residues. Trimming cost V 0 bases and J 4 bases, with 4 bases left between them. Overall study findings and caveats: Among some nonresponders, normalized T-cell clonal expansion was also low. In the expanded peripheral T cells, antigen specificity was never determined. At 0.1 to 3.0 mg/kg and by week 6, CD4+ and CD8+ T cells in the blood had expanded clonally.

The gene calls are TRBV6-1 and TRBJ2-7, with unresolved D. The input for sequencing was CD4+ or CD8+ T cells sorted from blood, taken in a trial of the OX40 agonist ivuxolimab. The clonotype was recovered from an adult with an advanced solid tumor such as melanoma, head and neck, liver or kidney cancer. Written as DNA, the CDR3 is TGTGCCAGCAGTGAAGCCTCGTACGAGCAGTACTTC. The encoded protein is CASSEASYEQYF.